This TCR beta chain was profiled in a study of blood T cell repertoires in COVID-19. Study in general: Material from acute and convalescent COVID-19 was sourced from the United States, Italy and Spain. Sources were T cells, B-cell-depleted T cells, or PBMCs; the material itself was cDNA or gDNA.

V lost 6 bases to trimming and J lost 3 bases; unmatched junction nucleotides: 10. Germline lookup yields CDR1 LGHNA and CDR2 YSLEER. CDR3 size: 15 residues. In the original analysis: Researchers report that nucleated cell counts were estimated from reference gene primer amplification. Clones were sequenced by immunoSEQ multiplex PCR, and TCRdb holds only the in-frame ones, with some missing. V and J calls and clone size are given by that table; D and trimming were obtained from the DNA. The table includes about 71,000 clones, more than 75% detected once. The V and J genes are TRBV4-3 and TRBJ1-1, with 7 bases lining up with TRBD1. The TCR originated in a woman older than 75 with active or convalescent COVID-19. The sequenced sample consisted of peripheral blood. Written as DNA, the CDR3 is TGCGCCAGCAGTCGAATACACAGGGGAGACACTGAAGCTTTCTTT. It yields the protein CASSRIHRGDTEAFF.